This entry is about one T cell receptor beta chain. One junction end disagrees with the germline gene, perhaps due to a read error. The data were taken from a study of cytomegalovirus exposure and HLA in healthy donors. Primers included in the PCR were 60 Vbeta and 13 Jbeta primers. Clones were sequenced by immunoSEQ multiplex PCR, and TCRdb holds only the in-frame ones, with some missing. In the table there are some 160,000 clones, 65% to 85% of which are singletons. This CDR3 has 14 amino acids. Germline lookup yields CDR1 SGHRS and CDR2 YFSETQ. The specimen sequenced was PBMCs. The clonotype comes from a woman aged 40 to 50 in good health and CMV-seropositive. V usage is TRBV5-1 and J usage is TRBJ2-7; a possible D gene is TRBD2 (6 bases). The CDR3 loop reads CASSLTGDSSEQYF. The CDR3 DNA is TGCGCCAGCAGCCTGACGGGAGATTCCTCCGAGCAGTACTTC.